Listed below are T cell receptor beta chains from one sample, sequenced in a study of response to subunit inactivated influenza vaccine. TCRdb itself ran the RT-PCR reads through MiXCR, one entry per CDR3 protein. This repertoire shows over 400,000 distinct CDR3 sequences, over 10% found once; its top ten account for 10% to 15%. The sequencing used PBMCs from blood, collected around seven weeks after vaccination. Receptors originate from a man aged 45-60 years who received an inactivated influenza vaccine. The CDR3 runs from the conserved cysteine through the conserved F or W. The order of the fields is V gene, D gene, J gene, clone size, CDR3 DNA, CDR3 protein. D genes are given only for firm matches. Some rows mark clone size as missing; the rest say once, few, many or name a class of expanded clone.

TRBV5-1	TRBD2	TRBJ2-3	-	TGCGCCAGCAGCTTGGCCTGGAGGCTAGCGGGGGGAGATACGCAGTATTTT	CASSLAWRLAGGDTQYF
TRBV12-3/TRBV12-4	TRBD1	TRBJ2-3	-	TGTGCCCGCAGTTTAGGGGGCCTAGCCCCGAGCACAGATACGCAGTATTTT	CARSLGGLAPSTDTQYF
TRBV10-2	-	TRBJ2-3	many	TGCGCCAGCAGCTGGGGGGGCGCGGGCACAGATACGCAGTATTTT	CASSWGGAGTDTQYF
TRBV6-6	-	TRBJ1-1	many	TGTGCCAGCAGTTACTCGATCTCGATGAACACTGAAGCTTTCTTT	CASSYSISMNTEAFF
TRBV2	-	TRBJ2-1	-	TGTGCCAGCAGTGGCCCGGTTTCCTCCTACAATGAGCAGTTCTTC	CASSGPVSSYNEQFF
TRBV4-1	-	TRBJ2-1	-	TGCGCCAGCAGCCAAGTAAAGGGTGTGTATGAGCAGTTCTTC	CASSQVKGVYEQFF
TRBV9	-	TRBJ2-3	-	TGTACCAGCAGCTTCGAGGATACGCAGTATTTT	CTSSFEDTQYF
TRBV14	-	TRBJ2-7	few	TGTGCCAGCAGCCACCACTCGGGACCAGACTCCTACGAGCAGTACTTC	CASSHHSGPDSYEQYF
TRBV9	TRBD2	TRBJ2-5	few	TGTGCCAGCAGCCAAACGGGACTAGCGGGGCTCGGGGGAACCCAGTACTTC	CASSQTGLAGLGGTQYF
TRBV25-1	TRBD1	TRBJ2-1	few	TGTGCCAGCAGTGTCTCCCCCGGGACAGGGAGCCATGAGCAGTTCTTC	CASSVSPGTGSHEQFF
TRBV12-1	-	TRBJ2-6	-	TGTGCCAGCAGTGGGCTGACTTTC	CASSGLTF
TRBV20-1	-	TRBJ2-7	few	TGCAGTGCTAGCGGCAGGGGTTCCTCCTACGAGCAGTACTTC	CSASGRGSSYEQYF
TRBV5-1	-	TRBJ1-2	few	TGCGCCAGCAGCGCCGACAGTCTCTATGGCTACACCTTC	CASSADSLYGYTF
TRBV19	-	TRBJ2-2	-	TGTGCCAGTAAAGGCGGAGGGGCTAACACCGGGGAGCTGTTTTTT	CASKGGGANTGELFF
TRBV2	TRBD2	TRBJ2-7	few	TGTGCCAGCAGTCCAAAGGAGAGACTAGCCCTCTACGAGCAGTACTTC	CASSPKERLALYEQYF
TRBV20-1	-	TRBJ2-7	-	TGCAGTGCTAGAGTAGTGACCAGCTACGAGCAGTACTTC	CSARVVTSYEQYF
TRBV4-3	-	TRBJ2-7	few	TGCGCCAGCAGCCAAGATCCTAGACAAGCCTACGAGCAGTACTTC	CASSQDPRQAYEQYF
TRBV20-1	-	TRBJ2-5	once	TGCAGTGCTAGCCGGGACATGGGAGGCGAGACCCAGTACTTC	CSASRDMGGETQYF
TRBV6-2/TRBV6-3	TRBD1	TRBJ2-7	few	TGTGCCAGCAGCTGGGGACAGGGGGTTTACGAGCAGTACTTC	CASSWGQGVYEQYF
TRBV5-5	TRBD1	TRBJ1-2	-	TGTGCCAGCAGCTCCGGGACAGTTAACTATGGCTACACCTTC	CASSSGTVNYGYTF
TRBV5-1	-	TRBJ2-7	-	TGCGCCAGCAGCTTTGGGGAAGACGAGCAGTACTTC	CASSFGEDEQYF
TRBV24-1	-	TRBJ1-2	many	TGTGCCACCAGTGATCCCCAGCGGGCCCCTAACTATGGCTACACCTTC	CATSDPQRAPNYGYTF
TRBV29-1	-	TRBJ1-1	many	TGCAGCGTTAACCGAAACCTGCGGGACACTGAAGCTTTCTTT	CSVNRNLRDTEAFF
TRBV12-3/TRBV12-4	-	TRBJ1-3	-	TGTGCCAGCAGAGGGGGACCTGGAAACACCATATATTTT	CASRGGPGNTIYF
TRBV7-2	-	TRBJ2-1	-	TGTGCCAGCAAGGGCGGGGCCATATACAATGAGCAGTTCTTC	CASKGGAIYNEQFF
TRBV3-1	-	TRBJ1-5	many	TGTGCCAGCAGCCCGGTGGAACAAAATCAGCCCCAGCATTTT	CASSPVEQNQPQHF
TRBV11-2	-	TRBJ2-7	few	TGTGCCAGCAGCTTAGATTGGGGCTCCTACGAGCAGTACTTC	CASSLDWGSYEQYF
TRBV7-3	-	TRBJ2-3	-	TGTGCCAGCAGCCACCCGTTCCAAGATACGCAGTATTTT	CASSHPFQDTQYF
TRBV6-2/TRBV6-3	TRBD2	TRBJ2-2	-	TGTGCCAGCAACCCTAGCGGGAGGGCCGGGGAGCTGTTTTTT	CASNPSGRAGELFF
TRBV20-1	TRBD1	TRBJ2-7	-	TGCAGTGCATACCGGACAGGGGCCTACGAGCAGTACTTC	CSAYRTGAYEQYF
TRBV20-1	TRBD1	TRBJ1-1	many	TGCAGTGGGGGACAGGCGGTTGAAGCTTTCTTT	CSGGQAVEAFF
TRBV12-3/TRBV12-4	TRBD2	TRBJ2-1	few	TGTGCCACCATACGAGGACTAGCGGGCGTTGGGAATGAGCAGTTCTTC	CATIRGLAGVGNEQFF
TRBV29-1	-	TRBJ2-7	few	TGCAGCGTTGACTGGGGTTACGAGCAGTACTTC	CSVDWGYEQYF
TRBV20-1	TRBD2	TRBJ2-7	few	TGCAGTGCTAGAGTTCCAGCGGGGGGATCGTACGAGCAGTACTTC	CSARVPAGGSYEQYF
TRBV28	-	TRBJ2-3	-	TGTGCCAGCAGTCCCCTCGCCGTTGCGCAGTATTTT	CASSPLAVAQYF
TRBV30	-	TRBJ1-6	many	TGTGCCTGGAACGTAGGACCCAATTCACCCCTCCACTTT	CAWNVGPNSPLHF
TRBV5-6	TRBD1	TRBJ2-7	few	TGTGCCAGCAGCTTCGGGACAGGGGTTGACGAGCAGTACTTC	CASSFGTGVDEQYF
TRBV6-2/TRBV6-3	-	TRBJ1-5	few	TGTGCCAGCAGTTACTCGAAGAGGGCAGGGAAACAGCCCCAGCATTTT	CASSYSKRAGKQPQHF
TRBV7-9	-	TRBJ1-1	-	TGTGCCAGCAGCCTTGAAGGGTGGACTGCCCCAAAGGCTTTCTTT	CASSLEGWTAPKAFF
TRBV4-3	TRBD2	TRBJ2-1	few	TGCGCCAGCAGCCAAGCGGGACTAGCGGGAGGAGATGAGCAGTTCTTC	CASSQAGLAGGDEQFF
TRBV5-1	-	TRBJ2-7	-	TGCGCCAGCAGCTTGGGGTACAGCACCTACGAGCAGTACTTC	CASSLGYSTYEQYF